The 24 T cell receptor beta chains in this list originate from one sample, sequenced in a study of blood T cell repertoires in COVID-19. Sequenced by immunoSEQ multiplex PCR; TCRdb stores in-frame clones only, minus some. The repertoire holds roughly 170,000 clones, with 85% to 90% as singletons. What was sequenced was peripheral blood. These receptors were taken from a woman in her late teens or twenties who had recovered from COVID-19.

The J gene is TRBJ1-2, the V gene TRBV28; TRBD1 matches 7 bases. The trim removed 6 bases at V and 8 bases at J, leaving 9 bases unmatched. The V gene's germline CDR1 is MDHEN and CDR2 SYDVKM. The CDR3 runs 13 residues. CDR3 sequence (DNA): TGTGCCAGCAGCTCAGGGGGAGGAAAGGGCTACACCTTC. Translated, it gives CASSSGGGKGYTF.

The V gene is TRBV6-6, the J gene TRBJ1-6; 7 bases map to TRBD1. The CDR3 length is 14 residues. V trimming: 6 bases; J trimming: 10 bases; junction bases outside the gene matches: 9. Germline assignment: CDR1 MNHNY and CDR2 SVGAGI (reference sequence). This CDR3 reads CASRVGQDTSPLHF. DNA for the CDR3: TGTGCCAGCAGAGTTGGACAGGACACCTCACCCCTCCACTTT.

The rearrangement uses TRBV24-1 and TRBJ2-1; the D is unclear. The CDR3 is 12 amino acids. Per the germline V gene, CDR1 is KGHDR and CDR2 is SFDVKD. Trimming took off 4 bases at V and 7 bases at J, with 7 bases between the two ends. CDR3 loop: CATSDPRNEQFF. DNA for the CDR3: TGTGCCACCAGTGACCCGAGGAATGAGCAGTTCTTC.

The rearrangement uses TRBV7-2 and TRBJ2-3, with D perhaps TRBD2 (5 bases). Germline V gene data show CDR1 as SGHTA and CDR2 as FQGNSA. Deletions cut 5 bases from V and 4 bases from J, with 10 bases between. The CDR3 consists of 13 residues. CDR3: CASSADFSDTQYF. As DNA, the CDR3 is TGTGCCAGCAGCGCGGACTTCTCAGATACGCAGTATTTT.

This clone was seen once. The gene calls are TRBV12-3 or TRBV12-4 and TRBJ2-2; unclear D gene. The V end lost 5 bases, the J end lost 3 bases, and 4 bases lay between the germline ends. The CDR3 has 12 amino acids. CDR3 protein: CASSRDTGELFF. CDR3 nucleotide sequence: TGTGCCAGCAGTCGCGACACCGGGGAGCTGTTTTTT.

This chain uses TRBV11-1 with TRBJ2-1, with 9 bases identical to TRBD1. The CDR3 consists of 13 residues. Germline CDR1 SGHAT, CDR2 FQDESV (reference sequence). V was clipped by 7 bases and J by 3 bases; unmatched bases: 1. CDR3 amino acids: CASTGQGYNEQFF. The CDR3 DNA sequence: TGTGCCAGCACGGGACAGGGCTACAATGAGCAGTTCTTC.

The chain carries TRBV3-1 (or the pseudogene TRBV3-2) and TRBJ2-7; D gene uncertain. The V end was cut by 2 bases, the J end by 3 bases, with 5 bases between. In germline, CDR1 is LGHDT, CDR2 YNNKEL (reference sequence). CDR3 length: 12 residues. Here the CDR3 DNA reads TGTGCCAGCAGCCAAAACAGCTACGAGCAGTACGTC. Encoded protein: CASSQNSYEQYV.

J is TRBJ1-5 and V is TRBV4-1; D is possibly TRBD1 (6 bases). This CDR3 is built from 17 residues. The germline gives CDR1 MGHRA, CDR2 YSYEKL. Trimming took off 3 bases at V and 7 bases at J, with 22 bases between the two ends. The CDR3 spells CASSHGLILQGIQPQHF. The CDR3 bases are TGCGCCAGCAGCCATGGACTTATACTGCAGGGGATCCAGCCCCAGCATTTT.

The V gene is TRBV3-1 (or the pseudogene TRBV3-2), the J gene TRBJ2-7, with D perhaps matching TRBD2 (6 bases). This CDR3 comprises 14 residues. CDR1 is LGHDT and CDR2 is YNNKEL in the germline V gene (reference sequence). The V gene lost 4 bases and the J gene lost 0 bases, with 10 bases spanning the gap. CDR3 DNA sequence: TGTGCCAGCAGCCGGGACTTGAGCTCCTACGAGCAGTACGTC. Translation gives CASSRDLSSYEQYV.

CDR3 region: CASSPGTATNEKLFF. The CDR3 DNA sequence: TGTGCCAGCAGCCCCGGGACAGCAACTAATGAAAAACTGTTTTTT. This chain links TRBV7-6 with TRBJ1-4, with 7 bases lining up with TRBD1. This CDR3 has 15 residues. Germline V gene data show CDR1 as SGHVS and CDR2 as FNYEAQ. Trimming removed 5 bases from V and 0 bases from J; junction bases left unmatched: 3.

The genes are TRBV10-3 and TRBJ2-2, with TRBD2 matching 8 bases. V lost 0 bases, J lost 1 base, and 10 bases stayed unmatched. The CDR3 runs 19 residues. From germline, CDR1 is ENHRY and CDR2 SYGVKD. CDR3 bases: TGTGCCATCAGTGAGTCATTCGCTGTAGCGGGGATGAACACCGGGGAGCTGTTTTTT. It translates to CAISESFAVAGMNTGELFF.

V is TRBV7-8 and J is TRBJ2-2; a weak D match, TRBD2 (5 bases). From germline, CDR1 is SGHVS and CDR2 FQNEAQ. The CDR3 loop spans 16 amino acids. The V gene lost 5 bases and the J gene lost 4 bases, with 17 bases spanning the gap. The CDR3 loop is CASSKTNLRSTGELFF. Written as DNA, the CDR3 is TGTGCCAGCAGCAAGACTAACCTGAGAAGCACCGGGGAGCTGTTTTTT.

The chain employs TRBV5-6 and TRBJ2-3, with 9 bases lining up with TRBD2. Germline lookup yields CDR1 SGHDT and CDR2 YYEEEE. Trimming took 4 bases from V and 3 from J; bases not matched to a gene: 9. The CDR3 has 16 amino acids. CDR3 sequence: CASSPMTSGRTDTQYF. The DNA for the CDR3 is TGTGCCAGCAGCCCTATGACTAGCGGACGAACAGATACGCAGTATTTT.

V is TRBV4-1 and J is TRBJ2-2; D possibly corresponds to TRBD1 (5 bases). Trimming took 4 bases from V and 5 from J, leaving 14 bases between them. CDR3 length equals 15 residues. Germline lookup yields CDR1 MGHRA and CDR2 YSYEKL. CDR3: CASSPARGGTGELFF. The CDR3 nucleotides read TGCGCCAGCAGCCCCGCTAGGGGTGGTACCGGGGAGCTGTTTTTT.

V gene TRBV7-3 combines with J gene TRBJ2-1; 7 bases match TRBD1. J was trimmed by 5 bases and V by 4 bases; bases with no gene match: 5. Germline V gene lookup returns CDR1 SGHTA and CDR2 FQGTGA. The CDR3 contains 14 residues. The CDR3 loop is CASSSTGTDNEQFF. The CDR3, as DNA: TGTGCCAGCAGCTCAACTGGGACAGACAATGAGCAGTTCTTC.

This chain uses TRBV4-1 with TRBJ1-1; D unresolved. The CDR3 has 18 residues. CDR1 and CDR2 from the germline V gene are MGHRA and YSYEKL. V was pared by 0 bases and J by 5 bases, with 22 bases between. CDR3 sequence (DNA): TGCGCCAGCAGCCAAGACGTTGGCAGTCAAAAACGAGGGACTGAAGCTTTCTTT. This codes for CASSQDVGSQKRGTEAFF.

The chain links TRBV7-8 to TRBJ2-2, with 13 bases aligning to TRBD2. Germline-derived CDR1 and CDR2 are SGHVS and FQNEAQ. Trimming at V came to 5 bases and at J to 3 bases, leaving 12 bases not matched to a gene. The CDR3 covers 19 residues. CDR3 protein: CASSLQILAGGGYTGELFF. CDR3 nucleotides: TGTGCCAGCAGCCTCCAGATACTAGCGGGAGGGGGTTACACCGGGGAGCTGTTTTTT.

This clone was found a few times. V usage is TRBV7-8 and J usage is TRBJ1-1; D uncertain. V lost 5 bases and J 0 bases, leaving 13 bases between the germline ends. CDR3 length equals 15 residues. Germline CDR1 reads SGHVS; CDR2 reads FQNEAQ. CDR3: CASSREETVNTEAFF. The CDR3 DNA reads as TGTGCCAGCAGCAGAGAAGAAACAGTGAACACTGAAGCTTTCTTT.

This sequence joins TRBV6-4 and TRBJ2-2; D might be TRBD1 (5 bases). The germline V and J ends were trimmed by 5 bases and 3 bases, with 10 bases remaining between them. Germline V gene data show CDR1 as MRHNA and CDR2 as SNTAGT. This CDR3 contains 14 residues. The CDR3 DNA follows: TGTGCCAGCAGTCCACAGGCGGACACCGGGGAGCTGTTTTTT. Translation: CASSPQADTGELFF.

J is TRBJ1-2 and V is TRBV12-3 or TRBV12-4; 7 nucleotides align to TRBD1. The J segment lost 5 bases and the V segment lost 2 bases, leaving 2 bases of the junction unmatched. The CDR3 is 13 residues long. CDR3 amino acids: CASSLWTGYGYTF. As DNA, the CDR3 is TGTGCCAGCAGTTTATGGACAGGTTATGGCTACACCTTC.

The gene calls are TRBV27 and TRBJ1-5, with D possibly TRBD1 on 5 matching bases. The CDR3 spans 14 residues. V was shortened by 1 base and J by 7 bases, with 11 bases between the two germline ends. Looked up from germline, CDR1 is MNHEY and CDR2 is SMNVEV (reference sequence). The CDR3 loop reads CASSLFGGVQPQHF. For the CDR3, the DNA is TGTGCCAGCAGTTTATTTGGAGGGGTACAGCCCCAGCATTTT.

A single count supports this clone. The chain employs TRBV28 and TRBJ2-7, with 7 bases identical to TRBD1. The CDR3 sequence is 13 residues long. Trimming cost V 7 bases and J 2 bases; bases outside gene matches: 5. Germline V lookup: CDR1 MDHEN, CDR2 SYDVKM. The CDR3 coding sequence is TGTGCCAGCAACTCAGGGGGAGCCTACGAGCAGTACTTC. This codes for CASNSGGAYEQYF.

The rearrangement links TRBV2 to TRBJ1-5; D is unresolved. V lost 3 bases and J 7 bases, leaving 13 bases between the germline ends. Germline V gives CDR1 SNHLY, CDR2 FYNNEI. The CDR3 is made up of 14 amino acids. The CDR3 DNA reads as TGTGCCAGCAGTGACCGGGGAGTCTGGCAGCCCCAGCATTTT. It codes for CASSDRGVWQPQHF.

The rearrangement uses TRBV7-6 and TRBJ2-2, with 9 bases that match TRBD1. The CDR3 consists of 16 residues. CDR1 SGHVS and CDR2 FNYEAQ come from the germline V gene. The trim removed 4 bases at V and 6 bases at J, leaving 9 bases unmatched. The CDR3, as DNA: TGTGCCAGCAGCTCGGGTCCCGGGACAGGGTCCGGGGAGCTGTTTTTT. Translating it yields CASSSGPGTGSGELFF.